This T cell receptor beta chain is from a study of human T cells and chemical hapten exposure. This clonotype has just a few counts. Time point described: patch test 1, 2 weeks after DPC sensitization. The sample's treatment: therapeutic diphenylcyclopropenone sensitization with weekly scalp DPC. TCRdb re-called the RACE reads through MiXCR, storing one row per CDR3 protein. The data hold 150,000 to 200,000 distinct CDR3 sequences, with about 15% observed a single time. Germline assignment: CDR1 SGHTA and CDR2 FQGNSA. V dropped 5 bases and J dropped 0 bases, with 16 bases sitting between them. The CDR3 contains 17 residues.

This sequence originates from a woman in her thirties with alopecia areata. Some clones in this sample may be carry-over from other donors' samples. This specimen consisted of whole blood, obtained in connection with sensitization to the hapten diphenylcyclopropenone (DPC). The gene calls are TRBV7-2 and TRBJ2-2, with D possibly being TRBD1 or TRBD2 (6 bases each). This CDR3 reads CASSLTMGGANTGELFF. The CDR3 DNA follows: TGTGCCAGCAGCCTCACTATGGGGGGCGCGAACACCGGGGAGCTGTTTTTT.